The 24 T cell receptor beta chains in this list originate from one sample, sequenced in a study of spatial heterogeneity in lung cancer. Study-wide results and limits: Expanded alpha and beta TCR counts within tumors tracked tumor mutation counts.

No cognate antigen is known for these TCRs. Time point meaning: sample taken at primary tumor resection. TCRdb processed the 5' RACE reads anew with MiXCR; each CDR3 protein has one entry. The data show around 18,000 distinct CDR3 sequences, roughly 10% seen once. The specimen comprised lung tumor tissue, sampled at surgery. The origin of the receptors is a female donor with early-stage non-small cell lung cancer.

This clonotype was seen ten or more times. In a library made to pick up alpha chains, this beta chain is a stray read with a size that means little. As DNA, the CDR3 is TGTGCCAGCAGTTTACGGGGGGCCAGGTACGAGCAGTACTTC. Translation: CASSLRGARYEQYF. The chain uses TRBV28 and TRBJ2-7; maybe TRBD2 (7 bases). The CDR3 runs to 14 residues. From germline, CDR1 is MDHEN and CDR2 SYDVKM. V lost 2 bases to trimming and J lost 4 bases, with 12 bases between them.

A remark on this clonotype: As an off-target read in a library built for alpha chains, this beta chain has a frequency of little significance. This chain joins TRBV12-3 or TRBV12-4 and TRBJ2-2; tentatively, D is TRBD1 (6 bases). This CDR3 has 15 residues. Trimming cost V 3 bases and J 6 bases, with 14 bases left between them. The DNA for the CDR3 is TGTGCCAGCAGTTTTCTGGGTGGGGGCCCCGGGGAGCTGTTTTTT. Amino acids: CASSFLGGGPGELFF.

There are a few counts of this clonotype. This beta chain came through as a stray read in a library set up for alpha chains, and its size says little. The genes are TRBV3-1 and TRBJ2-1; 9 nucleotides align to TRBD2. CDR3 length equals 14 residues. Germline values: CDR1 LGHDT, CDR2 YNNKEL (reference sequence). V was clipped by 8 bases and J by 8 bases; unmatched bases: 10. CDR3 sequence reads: CASLWLAGFHEQFF. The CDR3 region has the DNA TGTGCCAGCCTTTGGCTAGCGGGGTTCCATGAGCAGTTCTTC.

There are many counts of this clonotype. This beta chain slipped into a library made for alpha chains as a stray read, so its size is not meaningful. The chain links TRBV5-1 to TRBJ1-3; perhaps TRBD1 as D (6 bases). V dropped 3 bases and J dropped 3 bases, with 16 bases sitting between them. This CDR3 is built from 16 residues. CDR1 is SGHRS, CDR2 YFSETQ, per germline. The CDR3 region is CASSYTEQGSGNTIYF. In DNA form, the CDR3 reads TGCGCCAGCAGCTATACCGAACAGGGAAGTGGAAACACCATATATTTT.

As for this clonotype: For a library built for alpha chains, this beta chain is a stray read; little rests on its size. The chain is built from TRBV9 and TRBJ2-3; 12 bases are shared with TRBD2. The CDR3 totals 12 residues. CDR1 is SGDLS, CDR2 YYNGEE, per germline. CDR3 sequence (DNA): TGTGATGGACTAGCGGGGTGCCTTACGCAGTATTTT. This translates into CDGLAGCLTQYF.

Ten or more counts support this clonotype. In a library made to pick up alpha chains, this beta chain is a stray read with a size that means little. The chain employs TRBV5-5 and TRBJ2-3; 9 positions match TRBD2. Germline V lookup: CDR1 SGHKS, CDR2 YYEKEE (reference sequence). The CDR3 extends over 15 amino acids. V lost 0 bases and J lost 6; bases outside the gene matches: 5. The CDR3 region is CASSLEGLAVDTQYF. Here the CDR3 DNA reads TGTGCCAGCAGCTTGGAGGGACTAGCCGTGGATACGCAGTATTTT.

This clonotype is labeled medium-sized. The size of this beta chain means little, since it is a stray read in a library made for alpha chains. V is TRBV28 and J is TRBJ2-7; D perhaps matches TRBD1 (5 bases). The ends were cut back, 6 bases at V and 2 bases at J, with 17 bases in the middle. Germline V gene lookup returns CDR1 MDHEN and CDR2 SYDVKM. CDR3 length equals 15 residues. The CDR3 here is CASSPYGTGPYEQYF. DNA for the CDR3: TGTGCCAGCAGCCCTTATGGAACAGGCCCCTACGAGCAGTACTTC.

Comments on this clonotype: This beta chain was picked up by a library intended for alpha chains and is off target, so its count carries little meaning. In nucleotides, the CDR3 is TGTGCCAGCAGCACTCAGACGGGAGATCAGCCCCAGCATTTT. Translation gives CASSTQTGDQPQHF. This chain uses TRBV7-2 with TRBJ1-5; no reliable D call. V was cut by 5 bases and J by 5 bases, with 13 bases left in between. CDR1 and CDR2 from the germline V gene are SGHTA and FQGNSA. The CDR3 has 14 amino acids.

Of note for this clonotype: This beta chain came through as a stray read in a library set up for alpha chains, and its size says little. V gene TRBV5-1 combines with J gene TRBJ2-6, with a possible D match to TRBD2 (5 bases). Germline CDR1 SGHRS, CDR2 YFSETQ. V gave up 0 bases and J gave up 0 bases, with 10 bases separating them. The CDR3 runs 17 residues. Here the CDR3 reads CASSLAGETSGANVLTF. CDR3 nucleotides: TGCGCCAGCAGCTTGGCCGGGGAGACCTCTGGGGCCAACGTCCTGACTTTC.

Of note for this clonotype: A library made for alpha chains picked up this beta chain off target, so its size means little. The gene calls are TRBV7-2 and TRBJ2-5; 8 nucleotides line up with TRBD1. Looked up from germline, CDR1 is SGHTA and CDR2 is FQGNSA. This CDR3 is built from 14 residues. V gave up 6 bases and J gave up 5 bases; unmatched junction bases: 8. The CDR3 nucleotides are TGTGCCAGCAGGTTTCCGGGACAGGCGGAGACCCAGTACTTC. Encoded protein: CASRFPGQAETQYF. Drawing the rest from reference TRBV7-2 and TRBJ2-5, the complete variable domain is GAGVSQSPSNKVTEKGKDVELRCDPISGHTALYWYRQSLGQGLEFLIYFQGNSAPDKSGLPSDRFSAERTGGSVSTLTIQRTQQEDSAVYLCASRFPGQAETQYFGPGTRLLVL.

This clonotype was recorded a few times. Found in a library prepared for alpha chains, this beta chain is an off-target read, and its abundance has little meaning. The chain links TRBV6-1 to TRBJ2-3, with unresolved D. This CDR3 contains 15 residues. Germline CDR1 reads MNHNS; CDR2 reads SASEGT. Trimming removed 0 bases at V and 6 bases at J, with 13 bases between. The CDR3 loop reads CASSEAPGFWDTQYF. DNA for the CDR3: TGTGCCAGCAGTGAAGCCCCAGGATTCTGGGATACGCAGTATTTT.

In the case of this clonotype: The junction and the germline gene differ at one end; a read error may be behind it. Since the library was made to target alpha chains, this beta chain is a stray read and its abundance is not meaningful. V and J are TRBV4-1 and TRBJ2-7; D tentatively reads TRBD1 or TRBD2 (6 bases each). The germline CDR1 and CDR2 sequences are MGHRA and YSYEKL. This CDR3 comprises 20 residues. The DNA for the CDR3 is TGCGCCGGCAGCCAAGATCTTCCCCTAGGGGGGTCAGGGGTTCCCCACGAGCAGTACTTC. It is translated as CAGSQDLPLGGSGVPHEQYF.

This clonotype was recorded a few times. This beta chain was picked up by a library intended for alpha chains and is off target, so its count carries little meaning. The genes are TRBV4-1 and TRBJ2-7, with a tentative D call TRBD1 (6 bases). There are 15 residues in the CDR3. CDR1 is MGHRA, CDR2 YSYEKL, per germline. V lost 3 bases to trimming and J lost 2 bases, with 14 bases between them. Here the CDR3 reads CASSQQDSPTYEQYF. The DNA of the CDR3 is TGCGCCAGCAGCCAGCAGGACAGCCCGACCTACGAGCAGTACTTC.

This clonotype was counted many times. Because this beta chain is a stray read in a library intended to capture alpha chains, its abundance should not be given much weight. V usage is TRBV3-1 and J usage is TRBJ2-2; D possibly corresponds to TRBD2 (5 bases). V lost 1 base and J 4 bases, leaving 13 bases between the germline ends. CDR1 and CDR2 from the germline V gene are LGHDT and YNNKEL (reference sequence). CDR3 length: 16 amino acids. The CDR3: CASSQGVGDRTGELFF. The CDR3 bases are TGTGCCAGCAGCCAAGGAGTGGGAGATCGCACCGGGGAGCTGTTTTTT. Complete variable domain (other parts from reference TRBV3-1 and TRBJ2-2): DTAVSQTPKYLVTQMGNDKSIKCEQNLGHDTMYWYKQDSKKFLKIMFSYNNKELIINETVPNRFSPKSPDKAHLNLHINSLELGDSAVYFCASSQGVGDRTGELFFGEGSRLTVL.

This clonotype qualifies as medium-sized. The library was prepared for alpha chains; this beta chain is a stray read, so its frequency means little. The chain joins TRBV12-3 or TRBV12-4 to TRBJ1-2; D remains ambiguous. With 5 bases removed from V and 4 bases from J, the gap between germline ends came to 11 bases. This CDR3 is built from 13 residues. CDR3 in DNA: TGTGCCAGCAGTCCCGTCCGGGTCTATGGCTACACCTTC. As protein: CASSPVRVYGYTF.

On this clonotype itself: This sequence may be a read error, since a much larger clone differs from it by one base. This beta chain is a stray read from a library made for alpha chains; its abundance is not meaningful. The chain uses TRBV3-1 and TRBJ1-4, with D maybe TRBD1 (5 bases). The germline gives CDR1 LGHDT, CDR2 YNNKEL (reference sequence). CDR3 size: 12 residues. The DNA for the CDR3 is TGTGCCAGCAGCCAAGATCGTAGGGACCTGTTATTT. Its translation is CASSQDRRDLLF.

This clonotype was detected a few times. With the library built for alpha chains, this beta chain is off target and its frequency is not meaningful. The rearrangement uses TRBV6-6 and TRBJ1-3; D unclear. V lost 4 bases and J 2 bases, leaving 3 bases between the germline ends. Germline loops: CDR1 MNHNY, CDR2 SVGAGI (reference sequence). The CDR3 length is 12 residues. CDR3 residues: CASSSTGNTIYF. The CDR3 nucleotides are TGTGCCAGCAGTTCCACTGGAAACACCATATATTTT.

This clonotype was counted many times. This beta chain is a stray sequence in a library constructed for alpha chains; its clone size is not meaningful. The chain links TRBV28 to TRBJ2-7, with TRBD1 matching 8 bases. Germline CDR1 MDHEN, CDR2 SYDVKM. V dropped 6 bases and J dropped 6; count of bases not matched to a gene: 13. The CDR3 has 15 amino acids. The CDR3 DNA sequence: TGTGCCAGCAGAGCGGCAGGGGGCTACCCCCTCGAGCAGTACTTC. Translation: CASRAAGGYPLEQYF.

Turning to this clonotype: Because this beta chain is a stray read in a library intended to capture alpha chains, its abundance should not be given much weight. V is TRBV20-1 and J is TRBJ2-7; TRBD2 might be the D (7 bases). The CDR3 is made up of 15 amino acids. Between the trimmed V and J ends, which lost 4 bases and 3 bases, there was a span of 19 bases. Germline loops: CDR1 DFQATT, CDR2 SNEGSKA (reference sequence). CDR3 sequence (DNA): TGCAGTGCTACCTCCACGGCGGGGGCTTACTACGAGCAGTACTTC. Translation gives CSATSTAGAYYEQYF.

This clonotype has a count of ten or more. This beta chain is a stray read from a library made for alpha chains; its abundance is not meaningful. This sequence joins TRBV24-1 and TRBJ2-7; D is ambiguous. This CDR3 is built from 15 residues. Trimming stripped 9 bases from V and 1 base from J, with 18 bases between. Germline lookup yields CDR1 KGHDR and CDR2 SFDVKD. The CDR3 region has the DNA TGTGCCACCCTGGCTCTGTCGAACTCATCCTACGAGCAGTACTTC. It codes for CATLALSNSSYEQYF.

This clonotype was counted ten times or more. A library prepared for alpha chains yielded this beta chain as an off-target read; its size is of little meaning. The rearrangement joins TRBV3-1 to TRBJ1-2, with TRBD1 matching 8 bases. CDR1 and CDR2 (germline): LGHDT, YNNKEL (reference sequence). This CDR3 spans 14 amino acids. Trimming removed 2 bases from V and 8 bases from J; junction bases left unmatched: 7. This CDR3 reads CASSQTQGADGYTF. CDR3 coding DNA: TGTGCCAGCAGCCAAACGCAGGGGGCGGACGGCTACACCTTC.

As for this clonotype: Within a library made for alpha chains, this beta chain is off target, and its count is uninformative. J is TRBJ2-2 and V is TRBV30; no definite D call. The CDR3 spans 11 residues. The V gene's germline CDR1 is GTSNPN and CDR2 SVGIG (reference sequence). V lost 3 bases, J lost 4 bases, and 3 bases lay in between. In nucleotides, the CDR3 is TGTGCCTGGAGCCGCACCGGGGAGCTGTTTTTT. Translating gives CAWSRTGELFF.

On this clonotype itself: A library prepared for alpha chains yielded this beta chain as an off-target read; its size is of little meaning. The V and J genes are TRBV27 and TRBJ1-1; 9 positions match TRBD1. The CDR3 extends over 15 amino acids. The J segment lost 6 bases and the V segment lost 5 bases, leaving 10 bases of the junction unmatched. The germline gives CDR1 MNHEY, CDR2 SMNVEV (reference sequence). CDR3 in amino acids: CASSAYTGGRAEAFF. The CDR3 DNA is TGTGCCAGCAGTGCCTATACAGGGGGCAGGGCTGAAGCTTTCTTT.

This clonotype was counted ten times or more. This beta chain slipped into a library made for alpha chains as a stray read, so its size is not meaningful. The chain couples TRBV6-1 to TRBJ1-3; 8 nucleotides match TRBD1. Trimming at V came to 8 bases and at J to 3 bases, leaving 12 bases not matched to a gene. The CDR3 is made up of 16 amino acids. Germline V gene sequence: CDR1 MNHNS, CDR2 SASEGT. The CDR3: CASAVIGQGCGNTIYF. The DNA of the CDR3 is TGTGCCAGCGCGGTCATTGGACAGGGTTGTGGAAACACCATATATTTT.